The TCR beta chain under discussion was sequenced for a study of regulatory T cells in long-lasting Graves disease. Study as a whole: The criterion for persistent Graves' disease was over 5 years of antithyroid drugs with positive TSH receptor antibodies.

Time point specified: persistent/refractory GD, antithyroid drugs over 5 years with positive TRAb. The TCR library used RNA extracted from PBMCs. An endocrinology department in Xi'an, China, recruited the patients. Both iRepertoire HTBI primers and Arm-PCR of CDR3 regions were used to build the TCR beta libraries. TCRdb re-called the multiplex PCR reads through MiXCR, storing one row per CDR3 protein. The sample consists of 400,000 to 500,000 distinct CDR3 sequences, about a fifth of them appearing once. The specimen comprised peripheral blood mononuclear cells (PBMCs), sampled when the disease was refractory, from a patient treated with antithyroid drugs. The source is a female donor with Graves disease.

CDR3 in amino acids: CASSATGGNEAFF. The DNA for the CDR3 is TGTGCCAGCAGCGCCACAGGGGGCAATGAAGCTTTCTTT. V is TRBV7-2 and J is TRBJ1-1, with TRBD1 matching over 9 bases. Per germline, CDR1 SGHTA and CDR2 FQGNSA. Trimming took 5 bases from V and 7 from J; bases not matched to a gene: 5. The CDR3 sequence is 13 residues long. Drawing the rest from reference TRBV7-2 and TRBJ1-1, the complete variable domain is GAGVSQSPSNKVTEKGKDVELRCDPISGHTALYWYRQSLGQGLEFLIYFQGNSAPDKSGLPSDRFSAERTGGSVSTLTIQRTQQEDSAVYLCASSATGGNEAFFGQGTRLTVV.